One sample yielded the 18 T cell receptor beta chains listed below, sequenced in a study of OX40 agonist ivuxolimab in advanced cancers. TCRdb keeps only in-frame clones here, not all; method: immunoSEQ multiplex PCR. Of 95,000 to 150,000 clones in the sample, roughly 93% were seen once. The sequences come from CD4+ or CD8+ T cells sorted from blood, collected in a trial of the OX40 agonist ivuxolimab. These receptors were taken from an adult with an advanced solid tumor such as melanoma, head and neck, liver or kidney cancer.

This clone was recorded only once. V usage is TRBV7-3 and J usage is TRBJ1-5; D not certain. The CDR3 is made up of 15 amino acids. The V and J ends lost 2 bases and 1 base respectively, with 9 bases between them. The germline gives CDR1 SGHTA, CDR2 FQGTGA. In nucleotides, the CDR3 is TGTGCCAGCAGCTTAGGATGGGAGAGCAATCAGCCCCAGCATTTT. The encoded protein is CASSLGWESNQPQHF.

This clone was detected only once. The chain employs TRBV4-2 and TRBJ2-1; 8 positions agree with TRBD2. Germline V gene data show CDR1 as LGHNA and CDR2 as YNFKEQ. The V and J ends lost 1 base and 0 bases, in that order; junction bases with no gene match: 5. The CDR3 has 17 residues. The CDR3 coding sequence is TGTGCCAGCAGCCAAGGCGCGGGGGGAAGCTCCTACAATGAGCAGTTCTTC. This gives the protein CASSQGAGGSSYNEQFF.

The CDR3 region is CASSPFGSQETQYF. The CDR3 nucleotides are TGTGCCAGCTCACCCTTCGGGTCGCAAGAGACCCAGTACTTC. The chain recombines TRBV18 with TRBJ2-5; D is unclear. The CDR3 is 14 amino acids. Germline CDR1 and CDR2: KGHSH and LQKENI. Trimming left V 3 bases short and J 2 bases short, with 10 bases between. Complete variable domain (other parts from reference TRBV18 and TRBJ2-5): NAGVMQNPRHLVRRRGQEARLRCSPMKGHSHVYWYRQLPEEGLKFMVYLQKENIIDESGMPKERFSAEFPKEGPSILRIQQVVRGDSAAYFCASSPFGSQETQYFGPGTRLLVL.

The CDR3 DNA follows: TGTGCCAGCAGTGTGAGGACAGGGCTGAACTATGGCTACACCTTC. Its protein product is CASSVRTGLNYGYTF. V gene TRBV6-1 combines with J gene TRBJ1-2, with 8 bases identical to TRBD1. Trimming removed 4 bases from V and 2 bases from J; junction bases left unmatched: 6. The CDR3 consists of 15 residues. The germline gives CDR1 MNHNS, CDR2 SASEGT.

The gene calls are TRBV15 and TRBJ1-4; D possibly corresponds to TRBD1 (6 bases). With 3 bases removed from V and 4 bases from J, the gap between germline ends came to 9 bases. The V gene's germline CDR1 is LNHNV and CDR2 YYDKDF (reference sequence). The CDR3 has 14 amino acids. The CDR3 loop reads CATSRDRHNEKLFF. Written as DNA, the CDR3 is TGTGCCACCAGCAGGGACAGACATAATGAAAAACTGTTTTTT.

The CDR3 coding sequence is TGCGCCAGCAGCTTGGGACCTTCCGGGGAAACTGAAGCTTTCTTT. Residues: CASSLGPSGETEAFF. The chain couples TRBV5-1 to TRBJ1-1; no definite D call. V was trimmed by 0 bases and J by 5 bases, leaving 14 bases between them. CDR3 size: 15 residues. The germline CDR1 and CDR2 sequences are SGHRS and YFSETQ.

The J gene is TRBJ2-2, the V gene TRBV6-1, with D unclear. In germline, CDR1 is MNHNS, CDR2 SASEGT. This CDR3 spans 14 amino acids. The V end was cut by 0 bases, the J end by 6 bases, with 8 bases between. The chain's CDR3 is CASSEARVSGELFF. The CDR3 DNA sequence: TGTGCCAGCAGTGAAGCAAGGGTGTCCGGGGAGCTGTTTTTT.

The chain has TRBV18 and TRBJ2-3; tentative D call: TRBD2 (7 bases). The CDR3 sequence is 16 residues long. Germline V gene lookup returns CDR1 KGHSH and CDR2 LQKENI. Trimming removed 0 bases from V and 5 bases from J, with 15 bases in between. This CDR3 reads CASSPPNRGAGDTQYF. In DNA, the CDR3 is TGTGCCAGCTCACCACCCAACCGGGGGGCAGGAGATACGCAGTATTTT.

CDR3 sequence: CASSSVGSRATQDTQYF. The CDR3 bases are TGTGCCAGCAGCTCGGTGGGCTCAAGGGCAACACAGGATACGCAGTATTTT. This rearrangement joins TRBV2 to TRBJ2-3; D is unclear. Between the trimmed V and J ends, which lost 6 bases and 6 bases, there was a span of 25 bases. Germline loops: CDR1 SNHLY, CDR2 FYNNEI. The CDR3 loop spans 17 amino acids.

The chain couples TRBV14 to TRBJ2-1; D is uncertain. CDR3 length equals 15 residues. Germline CDR1 SGHDN, CDR2 FVKESK. V was pared by 3 bases and J by 0 bases, with 9 bases between. The CDR3 DNA reads as TGTGCCAGCAGCCAGGTAATGAGCTCCTACAATGAGCAGTTCTTC. It is translated as CASSQVMSSYNEQFF. Combining the CDR3 with reference TRBV14 and TRBJ2-1 gives the whole variable domain EAGVTQFPSHSVIEKGQTVTLRCDPISGHDNLYWYRRVMGKEIKFLLHFVKESKQDESGMPNNRFLAERTGGTYSTLKVQPAELEDSGVYFCASSQVMSSYNEQFFGPGTRLTVL.

V usage is TRBV28 and J usage is TRBJ1-2; TRBD1 aligns across 7 bases. The germline V gene has CDR1 MDHEN and CDR2 SYDVKM. The CDR3 loop spans 14 amino acids. J was trimmed by 2 bases and V by 6 bases; bases with no gene match: 6. This CDR3 is CASSLQGINYGYTF. The CDR3 bases are TGTGCCAGCAGCCTACAGGGGATCAACTATGGCTACACCTTC.

The V and J genes are TRBV19 and TRBJ2-1; 8 bases are shared with TRBD2. Germline CDR1 reads LNHDA; CDR2 reads SQIVND (reference sequence). The length of the CDR3 is 16 residues. V shed 5 bases, J shed 7 bases, and the junction held 13 bases outside the gene matches. CDR3 protein: CASSEGLGSVGNEQFF. The CDR3 DNA reads TGTGCCAGTAGTGAGGGACTAGGTTCGGTGGGGAATGAGCAGTTCTTC.

The chain combines TRBV20-1 with TRBJ1-2; the D gene is possibly TRBD1 (5 bases). Germline CDR1 reads DFQATT; CDR2 reads SNEGSKA (reference sequence). The CDR3 loop spans 11 amino acids. V lost 2 bases to trimming and J lost 8 bases, with 9 bases between them. The CDR3 reads CSARQGHGYTF. The DNA of the CDR3 is TGCAGTGCTAGACAGGGCCACGGCTACACCTTC.

V usage is TRBV6-1 and J usage is TRBJ1-2; D possibly corresponds to TRBD1 (5 bases). The CDR3 has 14 amino acids. Germline V gene data show CDR1 as MNHNS and CDR2 as SASEGT. V lost 4 bases, J lost 7 bases, and 16 bases lay in between. Written as DNA, the CDR3 is TGTGCCAGCAGTGCCGGGGGGGACGTAGCTGGCTACACCTTC. Translation: CASSAGGDVAGYTF.

J is TRBJ2-5 and V is TRBV7-2; TRBD2 agrees at 10 bases. The V segment lost 5 bases and the J segment 2 bases; nucleotides outside the gene matches: 8. Germline V gene data show CDR1 as SGHTA and CDR2 as FQGNSA. This CDR3 contains 16 residues. Written as DNA, the CDR3 is TGTGCCAGCAGCAGACAACTAGCGGGACGACAAGAGACCCAGTACTTC. It is translated as CASSRQLAGRQETQYF.

The gene calls are TRBV6-1 and TRBJ2-7, with TRBD2 matching 10 bases. This CDR3 has 13 residues. J gave up 6 bases and V 5 bases, and 4 bases lay outside the gene matches. The V gene's germline CDR1 is MNHNS and CDR2 SASEGT. Here the CDR3 reads CASSRTSGAEQYF. The CDR3 DNA follows: TGTGCCAGCAGTCGGACTAGCGGAGCCGAGCAGTACTTC.

V is TRBV11-2 and J is TRBJ2-2; D possibly corresponds to TRBD1 (6 bases). This CDR3 comprises 14 residues. Germline V gives CDR1 SGHAT, CDR2 FQNNGV. The ends were cut back, 5 bases at V and 4 bases at J, with 11 bases in the middle. The CDR3 DNA reads TGTGCCAGCAGCACGACGGACAGCACCGGGGAGCTGTTTTTT. It codes for CASSTTDSTGELFF.

CDR3 region: CASSDSMTSIQFF. In DNA form, the CDR3 reads TGTGCCAGCAGTGACTCGATGACCTCAATACAGTTCTTC. V usage is TRBV6-4 and J usage is TRBJ2-1, with D hard to call. CDR3 length: 13 amino acids. The V end was cut by 0 bases, the J end by 13 bases, with 13 bases between. Per the germline V gene, CDR1 is MRHNA and CDR2 is SNTAGT.